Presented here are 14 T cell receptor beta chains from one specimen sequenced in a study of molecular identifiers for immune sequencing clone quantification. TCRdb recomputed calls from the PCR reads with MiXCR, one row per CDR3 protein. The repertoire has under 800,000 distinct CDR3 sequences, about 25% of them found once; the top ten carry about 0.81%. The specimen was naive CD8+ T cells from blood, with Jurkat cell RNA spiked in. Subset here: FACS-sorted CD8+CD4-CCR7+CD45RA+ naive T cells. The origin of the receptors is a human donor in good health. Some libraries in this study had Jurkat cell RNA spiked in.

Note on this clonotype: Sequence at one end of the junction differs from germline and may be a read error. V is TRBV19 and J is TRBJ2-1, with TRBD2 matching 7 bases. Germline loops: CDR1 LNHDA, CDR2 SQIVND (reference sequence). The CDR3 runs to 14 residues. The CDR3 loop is CASSIGGGYNAQFF. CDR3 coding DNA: TGTGCCAGTAGTATCGGCGGGGGTTACAATGCGCAGTTCTTC.

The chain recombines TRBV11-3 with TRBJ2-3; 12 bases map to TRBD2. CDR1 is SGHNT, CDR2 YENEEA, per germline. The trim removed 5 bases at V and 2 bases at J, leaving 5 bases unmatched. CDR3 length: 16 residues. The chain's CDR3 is CASSPRTSGATDTQYF. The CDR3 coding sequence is TGTGCCAGCAGCCCGAGGACTAGCGGGGCCACAGATACGCAGTATTTT.

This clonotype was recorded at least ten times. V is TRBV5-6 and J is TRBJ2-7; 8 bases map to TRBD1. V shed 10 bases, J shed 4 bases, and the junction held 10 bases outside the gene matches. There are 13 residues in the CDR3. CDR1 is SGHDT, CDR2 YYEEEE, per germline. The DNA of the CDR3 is TGTGCCTCGACCGGGACAGGAGAGTACGAGCAGTACTTC. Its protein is CASTGTGEYEQYF.

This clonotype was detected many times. The CDR3 spells CASSLDHRMNTEAFF. The CDR3 DNA sequence: TGTGCCAGCAGCTTAGACCACAGGATGAACACTGAAGCTTTCTTT. The chain joins TRBV7-2 to TRBJ1-1, with D possibly TRBD1 on 5 matching bases. The V gene's germline CDR1 is SGHTA and CDR2 FQGNSA. Trimming took off 1 base at V and 0 bases at J, with 9 bases between the two ends. CDR3 length: 15 residues. The complete variable domain, with remaining parts taken from reference TRBV7-2 and TRBJ1-1, reads GAGVSQSPSNKVTEKGKDVELRCDPISGHTALYWYRQSLGQGLEFLIYFQGNSAPDKSGLPSDRFSAERTGGSVSTLTIQRTQQEDSAVYLCASSLDHRMNTEAFFGQGTRLTVV.

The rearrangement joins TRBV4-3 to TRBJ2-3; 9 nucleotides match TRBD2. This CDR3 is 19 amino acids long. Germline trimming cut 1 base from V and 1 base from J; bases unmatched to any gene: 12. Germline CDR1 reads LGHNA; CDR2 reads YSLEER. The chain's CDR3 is CASSQAVAGALLGTDTQYF. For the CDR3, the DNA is TGCGCCAGCAGCCAAGCGGTAGCGGGGGCCCTGCTCGGCACAGATACGCAGTATTTT.

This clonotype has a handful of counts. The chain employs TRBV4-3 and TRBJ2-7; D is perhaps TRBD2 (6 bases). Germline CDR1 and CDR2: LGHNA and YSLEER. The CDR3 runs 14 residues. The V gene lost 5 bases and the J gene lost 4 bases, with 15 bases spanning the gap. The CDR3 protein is CASSELANGYEQYF. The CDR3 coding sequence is TGCGCCAGCAGCGAGCTAGCGAATGGGTACGAGCAGTACTTC.

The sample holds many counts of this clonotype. The CDR3 bases are TGCAGTGCTAGAGAAGAAGGTTATAGCAATCAGCCCCAGCATTTT. Translating it yields CSAREEGYSNQPQHF. V gene TRBV20-1 combines with J gene TRBJ1-5; D not resolved. V lost 0 bases and J lost 0, with 9 bases in between. This CDR3 is 15 amino acids long. Germline CDR1 is DFQATT and CDR2 is SNEGSKA (reference sequence).

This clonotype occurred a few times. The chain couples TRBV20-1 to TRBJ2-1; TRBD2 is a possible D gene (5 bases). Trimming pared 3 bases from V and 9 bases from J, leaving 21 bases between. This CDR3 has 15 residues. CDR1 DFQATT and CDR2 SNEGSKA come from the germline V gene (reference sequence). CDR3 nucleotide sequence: TGCAGTGCTAGCGTTACTAGTAGTGTTGGGAGTGAGCAGTTCTTC. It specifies CSASVTSSVGSEQFF.

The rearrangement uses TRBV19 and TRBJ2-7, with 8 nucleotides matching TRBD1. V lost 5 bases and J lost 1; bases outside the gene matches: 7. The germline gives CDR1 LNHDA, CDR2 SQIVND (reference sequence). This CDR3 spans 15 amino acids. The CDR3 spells CASSYGTGRSYEQYF. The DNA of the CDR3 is TGTGCCAGTAGTTATGGGACAGGAAGATCCTACGAGCAGTACTTC.

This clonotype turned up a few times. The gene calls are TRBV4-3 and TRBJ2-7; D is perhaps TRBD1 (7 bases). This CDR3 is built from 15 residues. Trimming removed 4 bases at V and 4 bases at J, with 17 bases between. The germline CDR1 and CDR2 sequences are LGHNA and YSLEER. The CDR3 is CASSRAGGSRYEQYF. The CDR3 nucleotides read TGCGCCAGCAGCCGGGCAGGGGGGAGCCGGTACGAGCAGTACTTC.

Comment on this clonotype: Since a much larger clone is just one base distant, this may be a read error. CDR3 region: CASSYSGQGLNQPQHF. CDR3 DNA sequence: TGTGCCAGCAGTTATTCGGGACAGGGGCTCAATCAGCCCCAGCATTTT. V and J are TRBV6-2 or TRBV6-3 and TRBJ1-5; 10 bases are shared with TRBD1. This CDR3 has 16 residues. After removal of 3 bases from V and 3 bases from J, the junction contained 5 bases not matched to a gene. CDR1 is MNHEY, CDR2 SVGEGT, per germline.

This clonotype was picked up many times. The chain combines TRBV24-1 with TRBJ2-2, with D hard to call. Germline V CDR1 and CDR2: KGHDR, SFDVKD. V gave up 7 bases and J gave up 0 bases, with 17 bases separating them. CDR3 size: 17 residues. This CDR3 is CATSDAILGTNTGELFF. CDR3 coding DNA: TGTGCCACCAGCGATGCCATTCTTGGGACGAACACCGGGGAGCTGTTTTTT.

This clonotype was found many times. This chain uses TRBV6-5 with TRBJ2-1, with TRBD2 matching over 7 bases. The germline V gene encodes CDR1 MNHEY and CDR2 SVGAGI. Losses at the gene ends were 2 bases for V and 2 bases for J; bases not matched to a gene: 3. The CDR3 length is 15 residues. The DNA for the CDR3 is TGTGCCAGCAGTTACGGCGGGAGCACCTACAATGAGCAGTTCTTC. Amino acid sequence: CASSYGGSTYNEQFF.

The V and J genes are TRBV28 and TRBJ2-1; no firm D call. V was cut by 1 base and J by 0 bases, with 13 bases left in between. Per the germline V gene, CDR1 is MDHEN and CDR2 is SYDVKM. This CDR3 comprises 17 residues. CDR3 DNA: TGTGCCAGCAGTTTATCGATTGGGTTGACCTCCTACAATGAGCAGTTCTTC. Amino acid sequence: CASSLSIGLTSYNEQFF.